This TCR beta chain derives from a study of T cells after yellow fever vaccination. Findings of the study overall: Reappearance after the booster was observed for most primary-vaccination clones (about 97% CD4, roughly 90% CD8).

In this sample, this clonotype turned up a few times. Its antigen is not identified. Trimming removed 6 bases from V and 2 bases from J, with 5 bases in between. The CDR3 length is 12 residues. It was through 5'RACE template switching that TCR cDNA was made, with a universal primer site and UMIs added. One entry per CDR3 protein results from TCRdb running MiXCR on the 5' RACE reads. The profile shows approximately 550,000 distinct CDR3 sequences, 19% of them singletons. The chain recombines TRBV12-3 or TRBV12-4 with TRBJ1-3; D is ambiguous. This sequence was found in a man under 40 who received the YFV17D yellow fever vaccine. This specimen consisted of PBMCs, obtained 15 days after the yellow fever booster vaccination. The CDR3 bases are TGTGCCAGCAGCCCACCTGGAAACACCATATATTTT. Residues: CASSPPGNTIYF.